Described below is a single T cell receptor (beta chain) sequence and its context. TCRdb re-analysed the 5' RACE reads in MiXCR, keeping a single row per CDR3 protein. The sample includes a few hundred thousand distinct CDR3 sequences, about a sixth of them seen just once. Germline loops: CDR1 SGHRS, CDR2 YFSETQ. The CDR3 is made up of 15 amino acids. V lost 0 bases to trimming and J lost 5 bases, with 13 bases between them. The source of the sample is a study of T cells after yellow fever vaccination. This TCR came from a man aged 18 to 29 who received the YFV17D yellow fever vaccine. This rearrangement joins TRBV5-1 to TRBJ2-3; maybe TRBD1 (7 bases). The input for sequencing was PBMCs, taken around 5 days after the first yellow fever vaccination. The CDR3 reads CASSLEEGALDTQYF. The DNA for the CDR3 is TGCGCCAGCAGCTTGGAGGAGGGGGCATTAGATACGCAGTATTTT.